This T cell receptor (beta chain) was recovered during a study of T cell changes during pregnancy in multiple sclerosis. The CDR3 has 17 amino acids. V was pared by 3 bases and J by 8 bases, with 23 bases between. CDR1 is SEHNR and CDR2 is FQNEAQ in the germline V gene (reference sequence). This table comes from immunoSEQ multiplex PCR, and its TCRdb copy is limited to in-frame clones, with some not included. The sample yields about 61,000 clones, about 92% seen once. The rearrangement uses TRBV7-9 and TRBJ2-1; tentative D call: TRBD2 (6 bases). The source material was peripheral blood, sampled in the first trimester of pregnancy. The source is a female donor in good health, enrolled as a control in a pregnancy study. For the CDR3, the DNA is TGTGCCAGCAGCTTCGACTTACCCGGGAGTCGTAGGTATGAGCAGTTCTTC. Translating gives CASSFDLPGSRRYEQFF.